Shown below are 25 T cell receptor beta chains from a single sample sequenced in a study of technical replicates of blood from four donors. TCRdb's copy holds only in-frame clones and misses some; the assay was immunoSEQ multiplex PCR. The sample has 50,000 or so clones, roughly 90% seen once. The material sequenced was PBMCs. The receptor source for this set is a human donor in good health. Some clones in this sample may be carry-over from other donors' samples.

V usage is TRBV4-2 and J usage is TRBJ2-1; 11 bases are shared with TRBD2. The V segment lost 4 bases and the J segment 1 base; nucleotides outside the gene matches: 6. Germline V lookup: CDR1 LGHNA, CDR2 YNFKEQ. The CDR3 totals 17 residues. DNA of the CDR3: TGTGCCAGCAGCCCACCCCTAGCGGGGGGATCCTACAATGAGCAGTTCTTC. It encodes CASSPPLAGGSYNEQFF.

The chain combines TRBV7-7 with TRBJ2-5; 9 nucleotides agree with TRBD2. This CDR3 is built from 17 residues. Germline V gene lookup returns CDR1 SSHAT and CDR2 FNYEAQ (reference sequence). V shed 5 bases, J shed 4 bases, and the junction held 14 bases outside the gene matches. The CDR3 is CASSPSGSSGRGETQYF. The DNA for the CDR3 is TGTGCCAGCAGCCCTAGTGGAAGTAGCGGGAGAGGAGAGACCCAGTACTTC.

This chain links TRBV7-9 with TRBJ1-1; tentatively, D is TRBD1 (6 bases). The germline V gene has CDR1 SEHNR and CDR2 FQNEAQ (reference sequence). This CDR3 spans 15 amino acids. The ends were cut back, 5 bases at V and 0 bases at J, with 13 bases in the middle. This CDR3 is CASSTRDTMNTEAFF. In nucleotides, the CDR3 is TGTGCCAGCAGCACCCGGGACACCATGAACACTGAAGCTTTCTTT.

V is TRBV10-3 and J is TRBJ1-6; D unresolved. V dropped 9 bases and J dropped 9 bases, with 18 bases sitting between them. From germline, CDR1 is ENHRY and CDR2 SYGVKD. The CDR3 sequence is 14 residues long. CDR3 nucleotide sequence: TGTGCCATTAACCGGGAAGGCGTGGGTTCACCCCTCCACTTT. Translating it yields CAINREGVGSPLHF.

The V gene is TRBV7-8, the J gene TRBJ1-4; D unresolved. The germline V gene encodes CDR1 SGHVS and CDR2 FQNEAQ. Trimming pared 5 bases from V and 4 bases from J, leaving 14 bases between. The CDR3 runs to 15 residues. The CDR3 DNA sequence: TGTGCCAGCAGCCCGGCGCGAGGGTTTAATGAAAAACTGTTTTTT. As protein: CASSPARGFNEKLFF. Looking up the rest from reference TRBV7-8 and TRBJ1-4 gives the full variable domain: GAGVSQSPRYKVAKRGQDVALRCDPISGHVSLFWYQQALGQGPEFLTYFQNEAQLDKSGLPSDRFFAERPEGSVSTLKIQRTQQEDSAVYLCASSPARGFNEKLFFGSGTQLSVL.

The V gene is TRBV11-2, the J gene TRBJ2-7; 9 nucleotides match TRBD1. Germline V CDR1 and CDR2: SGHAT, FQNNGV. This CDR3 has 15 residues. The J segment lost 0 bases and the V segment lost 3 bases, leaving 3 bases of the junction unmatched. CDR3 sequence (DNA): TGTGCCAGCAGCTTGGACAGGGGCATCTCCTACGAGCAGTACTTC. It specifies CASSLDRGISYEQYF.

The rearrangement links TRBV4-2 to TRBJ1-1, with D uncertain. Trimming shortened V by 4 bases and J by 8 bases, and 14 bases separated the two germline ends. The germline V gene has CDR1 LGHNA and CDR2 YNFKEQ. The CDR3 consists of 13 residues. The CDR3 coding sequence is TGTGCCAGCAGCCCCCAAAATGAGAGGGAAGCTTTCTTT. Its protein product is CASSPQNEREAFF.

The chain employs TRBV28 and TRBJ2-7, with D unclear. V was clipped by 10 bases and J by 0 bases, with 10 bases between them. The CDR3 contains 12 residues. The germline CDR1 and CDR2 sequences are MDHEN and SYDVKM. The CDR3 nucleotides are TGTGCCACCCTAGTCAACTCCTACGAGCAGTACTTC. It encodes CATLVNSYEQYF. The complete variable domain, with remaining parts taken from reference TRBV28 and TRBJ2-7, reads DVKVTQSSRYLVKRTGEKVFLECVQDMDHENMFWYRQDPGLGLRLIYFSYDVKMKEKGDIPEGYSVSREKKERFSLILESASTNQTSMYLCATLVNSYEQYFGPGTRLTVT.

The chain uses TRBV5-1 and TRBJ1-4, with 8 nucleotides matching TRBD1. The CDR3 consists of 15 residues. J was trimmed by 6 bases and V by 4 bases; bases with no gene match: 8. Germline-derived CDR1 and CDR2 are SGHRS and YFSETQ. The CDR3 DNA reads TGCGCCAGCAGCCTGCAGGGGGCGGTTTATGAAAAACTGTTTTTT. The encoded protein is CASSLQGAVYEKLFF.

The chain combines TRBV4-3 with TRBJ1-5; possible D gene TRBD1, 6 bases. CDR1 and CDR2 (germline): LGHNA, YSLEER. The length of the CDR3 is 17 residues. The germline V and J ends were trimmed by 0 bases and 2 bases, with 14 bases remaining between them. The CDR3 nucleotides read TGCGCCAGCAGCCAAGATCGGTGGTCAGGGGGCAATCAGCCCCAGCATTTT. It specifies CASSQDRWSGGNQPQHF.

A few counts support this clone. V is TRBV5-6 and J is TRBJ1-1, with 7 bases aligning to TRBD1. Germline CDR1 is SGHDT and CDR2 is YYEEEE. This CDR3 contains 15 residues. Losses at the gene ends were 3 bases for V and 4 bases for J; bases not matched to a gene: 9. CDR3 nucleotides: TGTGCCAGCAGCTGGGGCGACAGGGCAGGCACTGAAGCTTTCTTT. This translates into CASSWGDRAGTEAFF. Based on the CDR3 plus reference TRBV5-6 and TRBJ1-1, the full variable domain is DAGVTQSPTHLIKTRGQQVTLRCSPKSGHDTVSWYQQALGQGPQFIFQYYEEEERQRGNFPDRFSGHQFPNYSSELNVNALLLGDSALYLCASSWGDRAGTEAFFGQGTRLTVV.

V usage is TRBV4-3 and J usage is TRBJ1-2; TRBD1 aligns across 9 bases. This CDR3 is built from 13 residues. Trimming cost V 0 bases and J 8 bases; bases outside gene matches: 1. Germline assignment: CDR1 LGHNA and CDR2 YSLEER. CDR3 sequence (DNA): TGCGCCAGCAGCCAAGAACAGGGGGCGGGCTACACCTTC. As protein: CASSQEQGAGYTF.

This clone was found once. The V and J genes are TRBV2 and TRBJ1-4; D not resolved. The CDR3 is made up of 15 amino acids. Trimming took off 7 bases at V and 3 bases at J, with 15 bases between the two ends. The germline CDR1 and CDR2 sequences are SNHLY and FYNNEI. The CDR3 here is CASTVSRGANEKLFF. The CDR3, as DNA: TGTGCCAGCACCGTCTCACGGGGTGCTAATGAAAAACTGTTTTTT.

V and J are TRBV7-8 and TRBJ2-1; the match to TRBD2 covers 9 bases. This CDR3 comprises 18 residues. Per the germline V gene, CDR1 is SGHVS and CDR2 is FQNEAQ. The V segment lost 7 bases and the J segment 1 base; nucleotides outside the gene matches: 14. The CDR3 DNA reads as TGTGCCAGCACCTACCTCCGCGGGGGGGCATGGTCCTACAATGAGCAGTTCTTC. Its translation is CASTYLRGGAWSYNEQFF.

This clone was found once. This chain joins TRBV5-1 and TRBJ2-5; a possible D gene is TRBD1 (6 bases). The ends were cut back, 3 bases at V and 5 bases at J, with 14 bases in the middle. The V gene's germline CDR1 is SGHRS and CDR2 YFSETQ. This CDR3 has 14 residues. CDR3 sequence reads: CASSSPSGVETQYF. The CDR3, as DNA: TGCGCCAGCAGCTCCCCCTCAGGGGTCGAGACCCAGTACTTC.

The chain has TRBV5-5 and TRBJ2-2; TRBD2 aligns across 9 bases. The CDR3 consists of 15 residues. V lost 5 bases and J lost 7; bases outside the gene matches: 9. The V gene's germline CDR1 is SGHKS and CDR2 YYEKEE (reference sequence). CDR3 in amino acids: CASRLAGENNGELFF. The CDR3 DNA reads as TGTGCCAGCAGGTTAGCGGGAGAAAATAACGGGGAGCTGTTTTTT.

The rearrangement uses TRBV19 and TRBJ1-1, with D maybe TRBD1 (6 bases). V shed 10 bases and J shed 5 bases, with 20 bases lying between them. CDR1 and CDR2 (germline): LNHDA, SQIVND (reference sequence). The CDR3 has 14 residues. The CDR3 bases are TGTGCCACGTCTTCCGGGACAACGAGGACTGAAGCTTTCTTT. Amino acid sequence: CATSSGTTRTEAFF.

The V gene is TRBV30, the J gene TRBJ1-1; D possibly corresponds to TRBD1 (5 bases). CDR1 is GTSNPN and CDR2 is SVGIG in the germline V gene (reference sequence). The CDR3 runs to 13 residues. Deletions cut 5 bases from V and 4 bases from J, with 14 bases between. CDR3 nucleotides: TGTGCCTGGGCCCGGGGGTGGGGCACTGAAGCTTTCTTT. Its translation: CAWARGWGTEAFF. Complete variable domain (other parts from reference TRBV30 and TRBJ1-1): SQTIHQWPATLVQPVGSPLSLECTVEGTSNPNLYWYRQAAGRGLQLLFYSVGIGQISSEVPQNLSASRPQDRQFILSSKKLLLSDSGFYLCAWARGWGTEAFFGQGTRLTVV.

The J gene is TRBJ2-3, the V gene TRBV15; D gene unclear. The CDR3 has 13 amino acids. V was cut by 1 base and J by 2 bases, with 4 bases left in between. CDR1 is LNHNV and CDR2 is YYDKDF in the germline V gene (reference sequence). CDR3 in DNA: TGTGCCACCAGCAGAGTCGTCACAGATACGCAGTATTTT. This gives the protein CATSRVVTDTQYF.

J is TRBJ2-2 and V is TRBV7-6, with D perhaps assigned TRBD1 or TRBD2 (7 bases each). CDR3 length: 18 amino acids. Germline CDR1 is SGHVS and CDR2 is FNYEAQ. Trimming cost V 10 bases and J 0 bases, with 24 bases left between them. The CDR3, as DNA: TGTGCCACCAGGGGGGGCGGGGGAGAGTCCGCGAACACCGGGGAGCTGTTTTTT. As protein: CATRGGGGESANTGELFF.

V is TRBV7-8 and J is TRBJ2-7, with TRBD2 matching 9 bases. J lost 2 bases, V lost 1 base, and 6 bases had no gene match. The CDR3 spans 16 residues. CDR1 and CDR2 from the germline V gene are SGHVS and FQNEAQ. CDR3 DNA sequence: TGTGCCAGCAGCTTAGGTTCTCTAGCGGGGACCTACGAGCAGTACTTC. Amino acid sequence: CASSLGSLAGTYEQYF.

The genes are TRBV9 and TRBJ2-1; 12 nucleotides line up with TRBD2. CDR3 length equals 16 residues. V lost 2 bases, J lost 8 bases, and 8 bases stayed unmatched. Germline V CDR1 and CDR2: SGDLS, YYNGEE. The CDR3 reads CASSVLLAGGLDEQFF. The CDR3 DNA follows: TGTGCCAGCAGCGTTCTACTAGCGGGGGGTTTGGATGAGCAGTTCTTC.

The rearrangement joins TRBV2 to TRBJ1-1, with TRBD1 matching 10 bases. The V gene's germline CDR1 is SNHLY and CDR2 FYNNEI. The CDR3 runs 14 residues. Unmatched junction bases numbered 4, after V lost 5 bases and J lost 4 bases. CDR3 bases: TGTGCCAGCAGTTTGACAGGGGGCGTCACTGAAGCTTTCTTT. Translation: CASSLTGGVTEAFF.

This clone came up once. The V and J genes are TRBV10-3 and TRBJ2-7, with TRBD2 identical over 10 bases. The germline gives CDR1 ENHRY, CDR2 SYGVKD. This CDR3 region has 16 residues. The trim removed 2 bases at V and 1 base at J, leaving 5 bases unmatched. CDR3 region: CAISELERGGSYEQYF. For the CDR3, the DNA is TGTGCCATCAGTGAGCTTGAGCGGGGGGGTTCCTACGAGCAGTACTTC.

This sequence joins TRBV6-1 and TRBJ1-3; no reliable D call. This CDR3 has 15 residues. Germline-derived CDR1 and CDR2 are MNHNS and SASEGT. Trimming removed 2 bases from V and 0 bases from J, with 8 bases in between. CDR3 sequence: CASSELQDSGNTIYF. CDR3 DNA sequence: TGTGCCAGCAGTGAACTGCAGGACTCTGGAAACACCATATATTTT.